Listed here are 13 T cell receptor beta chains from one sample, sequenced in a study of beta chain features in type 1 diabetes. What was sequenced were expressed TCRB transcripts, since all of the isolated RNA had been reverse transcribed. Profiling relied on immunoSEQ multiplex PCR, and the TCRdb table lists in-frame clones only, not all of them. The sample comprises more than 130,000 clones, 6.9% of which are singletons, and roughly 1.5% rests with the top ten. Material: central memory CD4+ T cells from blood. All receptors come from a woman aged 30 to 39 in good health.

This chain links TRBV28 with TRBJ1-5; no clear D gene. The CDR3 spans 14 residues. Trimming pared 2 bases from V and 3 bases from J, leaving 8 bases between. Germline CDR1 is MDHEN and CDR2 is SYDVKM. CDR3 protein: CASSLEQFNQPQHF. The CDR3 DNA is TGTGCCAGCAGTTTAGAACAGTTCAATCAGCCCCAGCATTTT.

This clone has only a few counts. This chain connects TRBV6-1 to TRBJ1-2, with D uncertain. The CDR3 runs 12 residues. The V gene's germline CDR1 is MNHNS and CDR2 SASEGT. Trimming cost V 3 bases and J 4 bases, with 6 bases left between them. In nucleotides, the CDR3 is TGTGCCAGCAGTGAGGCCAGCTATGGCTACACCTTC. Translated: CASSEASYGYTF.

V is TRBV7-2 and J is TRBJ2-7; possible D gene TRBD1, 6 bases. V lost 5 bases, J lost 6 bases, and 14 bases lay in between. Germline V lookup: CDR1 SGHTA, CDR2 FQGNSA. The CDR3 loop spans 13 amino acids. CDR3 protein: CASSPDPGAEQYF. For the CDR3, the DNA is TGTGCCAGCAGCCCAGACCCAGGGGCCGAGCAGTACTTC.

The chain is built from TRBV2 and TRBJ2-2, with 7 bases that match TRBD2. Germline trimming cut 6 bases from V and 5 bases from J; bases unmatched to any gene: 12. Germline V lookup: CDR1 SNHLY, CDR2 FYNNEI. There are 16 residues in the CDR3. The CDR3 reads CASSRFGGSETGELFF. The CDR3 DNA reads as TGTGCCAGCAGCAGGTTCGGCGGGAGTGAGACCGGGGAGCTGTTTTTT.

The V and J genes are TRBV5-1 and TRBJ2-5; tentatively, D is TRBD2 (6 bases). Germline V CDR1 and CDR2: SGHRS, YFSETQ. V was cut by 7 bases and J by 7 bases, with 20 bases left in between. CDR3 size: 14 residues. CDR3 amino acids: CASASTAGSGTQYF. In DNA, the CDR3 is TGCGCCAGCGCCAGCACGGCGGGATCGGGGACCCAGTACTTC.

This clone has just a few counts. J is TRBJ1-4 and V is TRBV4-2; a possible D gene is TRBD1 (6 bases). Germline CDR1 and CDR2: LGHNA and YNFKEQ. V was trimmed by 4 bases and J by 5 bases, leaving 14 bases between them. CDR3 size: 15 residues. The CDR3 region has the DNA TGTGCCAGCAGCCCTACGGACAGTAAAAATGAAAAACTGTTTTTT. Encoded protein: CASSPTDSKNEKLFF.

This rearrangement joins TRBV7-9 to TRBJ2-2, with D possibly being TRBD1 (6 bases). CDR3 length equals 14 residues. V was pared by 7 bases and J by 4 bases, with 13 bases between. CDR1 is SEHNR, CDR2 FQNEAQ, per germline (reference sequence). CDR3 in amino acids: CASITGSSTGELFF. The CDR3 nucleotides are TGTGCCAGCATCACAGGGTCGAGCACCGGGGAGCTGTTTTTT.

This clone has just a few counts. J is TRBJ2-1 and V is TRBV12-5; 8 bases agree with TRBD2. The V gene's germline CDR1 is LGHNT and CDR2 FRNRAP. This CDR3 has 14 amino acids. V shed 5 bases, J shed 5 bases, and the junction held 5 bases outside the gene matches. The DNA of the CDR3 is TGTGCTAGTGGTCCGGGACTAGACAACAATGAGCAGTTCTTC. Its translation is CASGPGLDNNEQFF.

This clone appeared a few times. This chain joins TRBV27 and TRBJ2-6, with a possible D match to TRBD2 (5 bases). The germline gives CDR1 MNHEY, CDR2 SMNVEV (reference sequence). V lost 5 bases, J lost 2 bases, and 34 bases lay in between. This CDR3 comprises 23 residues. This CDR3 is CASSQPGRRRIGHQSTGANVLTF. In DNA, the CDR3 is TGTGCCAGCAGTCAACCCGGCCGGAGGCGAATAGGCCATCAATCGACTGGGGCCAACGTCCTGACTTTC.

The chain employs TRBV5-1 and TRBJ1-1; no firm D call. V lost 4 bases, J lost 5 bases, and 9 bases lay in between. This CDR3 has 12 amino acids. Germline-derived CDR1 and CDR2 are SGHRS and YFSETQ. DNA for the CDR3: TGCGCCAGCAGCGAGCGAGGAACTGAAGCTTTCTTT. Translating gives CASSERGTEAFF.

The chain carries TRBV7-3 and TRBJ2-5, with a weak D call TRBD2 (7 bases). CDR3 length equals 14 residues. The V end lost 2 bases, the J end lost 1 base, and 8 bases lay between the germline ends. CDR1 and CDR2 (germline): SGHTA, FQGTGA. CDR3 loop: CASSLGGAQETQYF. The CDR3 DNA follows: TGTGCCAGCAGCTTAGGGGGGGCCCAAGAGACCCAGTACTTC.

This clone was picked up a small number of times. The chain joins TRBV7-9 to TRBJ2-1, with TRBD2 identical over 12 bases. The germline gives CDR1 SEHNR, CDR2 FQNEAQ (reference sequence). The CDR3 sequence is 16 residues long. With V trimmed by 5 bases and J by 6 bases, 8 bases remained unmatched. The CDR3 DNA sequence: TGTGCCAGCAGCCATAGACTAGCGGGAGAGGCCAATGAGCAGTTCTTC. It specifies CASSHRLAGEANEQFF.

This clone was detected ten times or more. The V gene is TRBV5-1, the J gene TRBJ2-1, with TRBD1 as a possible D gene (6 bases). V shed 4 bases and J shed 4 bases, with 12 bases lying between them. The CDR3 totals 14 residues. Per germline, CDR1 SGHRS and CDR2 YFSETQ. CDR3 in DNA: TGCGCCAGCAGCACACCGGGACAATACAATGAGCAGTTCTTC. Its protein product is CASSTPGQYNEQFF.